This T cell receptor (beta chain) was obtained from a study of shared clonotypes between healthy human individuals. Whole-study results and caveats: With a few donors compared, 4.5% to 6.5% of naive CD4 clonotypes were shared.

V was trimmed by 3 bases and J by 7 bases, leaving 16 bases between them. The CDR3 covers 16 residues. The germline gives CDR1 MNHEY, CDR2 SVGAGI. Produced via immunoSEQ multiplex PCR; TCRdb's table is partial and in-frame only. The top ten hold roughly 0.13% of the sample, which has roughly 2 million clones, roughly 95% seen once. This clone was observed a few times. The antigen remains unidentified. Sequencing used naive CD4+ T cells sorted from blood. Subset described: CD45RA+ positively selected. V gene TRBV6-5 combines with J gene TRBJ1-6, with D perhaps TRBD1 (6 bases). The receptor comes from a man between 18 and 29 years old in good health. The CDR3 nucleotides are TGTGCCAGCAGTTATAATGGGGCAGGGGACAATTCACCCCTCCACTTT. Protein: CASSYNGAGDNSPLHF.